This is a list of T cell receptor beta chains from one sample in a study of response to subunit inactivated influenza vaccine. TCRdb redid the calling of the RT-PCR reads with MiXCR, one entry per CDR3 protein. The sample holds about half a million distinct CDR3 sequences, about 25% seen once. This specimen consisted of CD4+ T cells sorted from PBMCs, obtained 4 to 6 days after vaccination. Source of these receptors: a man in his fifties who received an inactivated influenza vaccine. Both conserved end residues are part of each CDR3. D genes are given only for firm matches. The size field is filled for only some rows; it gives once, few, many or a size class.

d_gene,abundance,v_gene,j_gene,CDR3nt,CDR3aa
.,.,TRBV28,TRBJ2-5,TGTGCCAGCGGAGGATCGGGGGCCCGGGAGACCCAGTACTTC,CASGGSGARETQYF
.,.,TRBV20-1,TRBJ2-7,TGCAGTGCTAGAGACTCCCTGGCGGGCTCCTACGAGCAGTACTTC,CSARDSLAGSYEQYF
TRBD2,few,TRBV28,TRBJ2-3,TGTGCCAGCAGTTTAGCGGGAGTCAATACGCAGTATTTT,CASSLAGVNTQYF
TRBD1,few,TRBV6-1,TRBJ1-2,TGTGCCAGCAGTGAAGTGAGGGGGCAGTCTGGCTACACCTTC,CASSEVRGQSGYTF
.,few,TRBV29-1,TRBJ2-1,TGCAGCGTTGGGGGGGCCGCAGGCCGGTTCTTC,CSVGGAAGRFF
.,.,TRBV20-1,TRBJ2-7,TGCAGTGCTAGAGGACTACTAGGCGAGCAGTACTTC,CSARGLLGEQYF
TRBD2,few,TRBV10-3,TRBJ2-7,TGTGCCATCAGTGAGCGGGAGGGCCCGTACGAGCAGTACTTC,CAISEREGPYEQYF
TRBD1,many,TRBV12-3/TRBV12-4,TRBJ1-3,TGTGCCAGCCGACCTGACAGGGCACGAAACACCATATATTTT,CASRPDRARNTIYF
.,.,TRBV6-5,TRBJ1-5,TGTGCCAGCAGTTACTCGGGTTTACATCAGCCCCAGCATTTT,CASSYSGLHQPQHF
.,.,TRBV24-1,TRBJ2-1,TGTGCCACCAGTGGTGGGATCCTCAATGAGCAGTTCTTC,CATSGGILNEQFF
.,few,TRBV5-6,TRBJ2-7,TGTGCCAGCAATCTCAGGCTGGATAGTGGCGAGCAGTACTTC,CASNLRLDSGEQYF
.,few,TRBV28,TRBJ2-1,TGTGCCAGCAAGTTGGGGGGAGAAGCTGAGCAGTTCTTC,CASKLGGEAEQFF
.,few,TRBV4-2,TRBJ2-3,TGTGCCAGCAGCCAAGTCTCAGGGCAGGGGCAGTATTTT,CASSQVSGQGQYF
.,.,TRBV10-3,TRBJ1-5,TGTGCCATCAGCCAATACAGGGAATCGGAGTATCAGCCCCAGCATTTT,CAISQYRESEYQPQHF
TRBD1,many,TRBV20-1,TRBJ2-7,TGCAGTGCTGGACAGGGGGCTGTTAGCGAGCAGTACTTC,CSAGQGAVSEQYF
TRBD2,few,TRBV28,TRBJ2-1,TGTGCCAGCAGTTCTCTAAGCGGGGGGGCCTACAATGAGCAGTTCTTC,CASSSLSGGAYNEQFF
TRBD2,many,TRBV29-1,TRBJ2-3,TGCAGCAGTACCGGGACTACCGACCCCGGGGATACGCAGTATTTT,CSSTGTTDPGDTQYF
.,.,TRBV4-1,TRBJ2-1,TGCGCCAGCAGCCAAGGGAGGGGGGGCTCCTACAATGAGCAGTTCTTC,CASSQGRGGSYNEQFF
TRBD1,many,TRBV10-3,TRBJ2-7,TGTGCCATCAGTGAGTCGACTCTTAGGCAGGGGGCAAACGAGCAGTACTTC,CAISESTLRQGANEQYF
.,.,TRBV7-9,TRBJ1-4,TGTGCCAGCAGCTTGGGCATGGGCTCTGTGGAAAAACTGTTTTTT,CASSLGMGSVEKLFF
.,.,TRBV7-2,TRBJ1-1,TGTGCCAGCAGCTTACCGGGGGGAACTGAAGCTTTCTTT,CASSLPGGTEAFF
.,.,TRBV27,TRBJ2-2,TGTGCCAGCAGTTTTCTCCGCGGGGAGCTGTTTTTT,CASSFLRGELFF
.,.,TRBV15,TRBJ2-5,TGTGCCACCAGCAGAGCTGCGGGACCTCAAGAGACCCAGTACTTC,CATSRAAGPQETQYF
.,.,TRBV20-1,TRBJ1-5,TGCAGTGCTAGAGTAGGGAGCAGCAATCAGCCCCAGCATTTT,CSARVGSSNQPQHF
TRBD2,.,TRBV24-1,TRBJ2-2,TGTGCCACCAGTGATTCCTTAGCGGGAGCGAACACCGGGGAGCTGTTTTTT,CATSDSLAGANTGELFF
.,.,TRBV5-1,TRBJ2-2,TGCGCCAGCACGTGGGGTGCGAACACCGGGGAGCTGTTTTTT,CASTWGANTGELFF
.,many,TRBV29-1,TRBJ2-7,TGCAGCGTTGCTAGCCGATACTCCTACGAGCAGTACTTC,CSVASRYSYEQYF
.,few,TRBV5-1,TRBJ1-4,TGCGCCAGCAAGAACACAGGGTCGGATGAAAAACTGTTTTTT,CASKNTGSDEKLFF
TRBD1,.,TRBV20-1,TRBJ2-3,TGCAGTGCTAGAGCCCAGGACAGGAAGATGCATACGCAGTATTTT,CSARAQDRKMHTQYF
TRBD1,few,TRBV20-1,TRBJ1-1,TGCAGTGCTAGAGATCGTTACAGGGGCTTCATGAACACTGAAGCTTTCTTT,CSARDRYRGFMNTEAFF
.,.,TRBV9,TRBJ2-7,TGTGCCAGCAGCGTAGGTGTACTCAATCGGGAGCAGTACTTC,CASSVGVLNREQYF
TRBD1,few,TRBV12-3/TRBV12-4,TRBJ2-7,TGTGCCACCCGGACAGGGGGCTCCTACGAGCAGTACTTC,CATRTGGSYEQYF